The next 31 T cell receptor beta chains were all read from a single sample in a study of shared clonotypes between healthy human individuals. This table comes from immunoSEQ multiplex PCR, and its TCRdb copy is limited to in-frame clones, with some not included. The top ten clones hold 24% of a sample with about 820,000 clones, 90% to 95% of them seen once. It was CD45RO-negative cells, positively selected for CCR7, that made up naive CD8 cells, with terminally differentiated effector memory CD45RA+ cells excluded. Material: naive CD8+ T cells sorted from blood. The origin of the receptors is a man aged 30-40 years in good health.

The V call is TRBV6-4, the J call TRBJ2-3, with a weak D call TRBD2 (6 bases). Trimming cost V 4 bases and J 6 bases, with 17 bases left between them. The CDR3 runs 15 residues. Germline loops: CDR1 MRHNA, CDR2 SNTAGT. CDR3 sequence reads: CASSAYGGTGDTQYF. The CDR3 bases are TGTGCCAGCAGTGCCTATGGCGGGACGGGGGATACGCAGTATTTT.

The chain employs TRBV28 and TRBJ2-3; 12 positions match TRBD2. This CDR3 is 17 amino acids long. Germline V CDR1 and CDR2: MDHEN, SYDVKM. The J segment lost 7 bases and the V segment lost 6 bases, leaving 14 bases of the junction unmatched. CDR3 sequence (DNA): TGTGCCAGCAGCCCCCGACTAGCGGGAGTGCTTCATAATACGCAGTATTTT. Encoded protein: CASSPRLAGVLHNTQYF.

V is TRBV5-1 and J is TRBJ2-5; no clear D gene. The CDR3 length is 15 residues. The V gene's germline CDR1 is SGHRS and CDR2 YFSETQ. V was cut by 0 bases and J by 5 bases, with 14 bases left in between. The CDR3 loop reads CASSLVPEGRETQYF. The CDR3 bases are TGCGCCAGCAGCTTGGTCCCGGAAGGACGGGAGACCCAGTACTTC.

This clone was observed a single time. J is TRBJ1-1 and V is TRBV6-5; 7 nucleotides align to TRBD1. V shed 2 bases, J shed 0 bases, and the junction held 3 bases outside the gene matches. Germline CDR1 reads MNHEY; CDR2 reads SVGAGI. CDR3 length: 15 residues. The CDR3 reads CASSYGTALNTEAFF. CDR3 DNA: TGTGCCAGCAGTTACGGGACAGCTTTGAACACTGAAGCTTTCTTT.

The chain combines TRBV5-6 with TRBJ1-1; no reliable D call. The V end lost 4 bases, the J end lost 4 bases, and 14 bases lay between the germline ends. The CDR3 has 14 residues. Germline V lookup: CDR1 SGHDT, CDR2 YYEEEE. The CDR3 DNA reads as TGTGCCAGCAGCAACTCCGCTACCCTCACTGAAGCTTTCTTT. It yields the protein CASSNSATLTEAFF.

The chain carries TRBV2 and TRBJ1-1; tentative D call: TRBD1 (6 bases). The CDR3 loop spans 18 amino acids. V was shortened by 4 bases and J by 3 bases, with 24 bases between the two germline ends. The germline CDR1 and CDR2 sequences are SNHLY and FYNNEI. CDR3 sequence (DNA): TGTGCCAGCAGTGCCCTAATCGGGGGCGCCGAGATCGACACTGAAGCTTTCTTT. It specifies CASSALIGGAEIDTEAFF.

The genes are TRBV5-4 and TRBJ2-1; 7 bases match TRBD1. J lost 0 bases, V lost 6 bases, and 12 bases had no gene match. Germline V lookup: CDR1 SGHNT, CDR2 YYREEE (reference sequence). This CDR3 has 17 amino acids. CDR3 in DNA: TGTGCCAGCACCAAAACATCGGGACAGAGCTCCTACAATGAGCAGTTCTTC. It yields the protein CASTKTSGQSSYNEQFF.

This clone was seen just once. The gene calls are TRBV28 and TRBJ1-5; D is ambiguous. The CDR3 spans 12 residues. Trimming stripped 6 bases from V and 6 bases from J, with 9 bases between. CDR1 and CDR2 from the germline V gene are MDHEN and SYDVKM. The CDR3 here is CASRREGQPQHF. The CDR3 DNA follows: TGTGCCAGCAGGAGAGAGGGTCAGCCCCAGCATTTT.

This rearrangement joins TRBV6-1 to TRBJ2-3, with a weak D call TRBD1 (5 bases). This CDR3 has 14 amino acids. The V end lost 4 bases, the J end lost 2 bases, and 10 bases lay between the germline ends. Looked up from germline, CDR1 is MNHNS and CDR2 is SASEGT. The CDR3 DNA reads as TGTGCCAGCAGTGTATGGGGCCACACAGATACGCAGTATTTT. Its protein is CASSVWGHTDTQYF.

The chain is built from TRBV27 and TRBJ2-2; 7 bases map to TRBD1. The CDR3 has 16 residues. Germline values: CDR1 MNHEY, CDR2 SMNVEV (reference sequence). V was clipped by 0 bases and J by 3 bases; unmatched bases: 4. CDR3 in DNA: TGTGCCAGCAGTTTATCGGGGGACAGCGACACCGGGGAGCTGTTTTTT. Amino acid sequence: CASSLSGDSDTGELFF.

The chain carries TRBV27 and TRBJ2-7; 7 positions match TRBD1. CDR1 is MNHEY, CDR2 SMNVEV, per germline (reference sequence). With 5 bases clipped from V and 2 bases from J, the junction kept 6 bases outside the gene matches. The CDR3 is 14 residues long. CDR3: CASSAFTGAYEQYF. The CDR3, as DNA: TGTGCCAGCAGTGCCTTTACAGGGGCCTACGAGCAGTACTTC.

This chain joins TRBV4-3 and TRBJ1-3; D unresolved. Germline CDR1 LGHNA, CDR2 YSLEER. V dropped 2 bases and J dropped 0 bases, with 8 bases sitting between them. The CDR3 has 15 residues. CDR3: CASSQWTVSGNTIYF. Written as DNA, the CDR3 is TGCGCCAGCAGCCAATGGACGGTCTCTGGAAACACCATATATTTT.

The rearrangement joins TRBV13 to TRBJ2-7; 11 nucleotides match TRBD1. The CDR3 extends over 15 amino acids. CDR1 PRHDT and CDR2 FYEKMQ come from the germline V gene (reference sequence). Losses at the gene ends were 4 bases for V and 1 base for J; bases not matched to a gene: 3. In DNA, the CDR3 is TGTGCCAGCAGCTCCCGGGACAGGGGGTCCTACGAGCAGTACTTC. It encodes CASSSRDRGSYEQYF.

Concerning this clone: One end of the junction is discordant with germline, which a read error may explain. The CDR3 sequence: CASSKGESCF. The CDR3 bases are TGTGCCAGCAGCAAGGGTGAGAGCTGCTTT. V is TRBV27 and J is TRBJ1-1; no clear D. CDR3 length equals 10 residues. Per germline, CDR1 MNHEY and CDR2 SMNVEV (reference sequence).

CDR3 in DNA: TGTGCCAGCAGTTCGTGGGATGAAAAACTGTTTTTT. It codes for CASSSWDEKLFF. The chain joins TRBV6-5 to TRBJ1-4; D gene uncertain. This CDR3 is built from 12 residues. Germline assignment: CDR1 MNHEY and CDR2 SVGAGI. Trimming took off 4 bases at V and 6 bases at J, with 6 bases between the two ends.

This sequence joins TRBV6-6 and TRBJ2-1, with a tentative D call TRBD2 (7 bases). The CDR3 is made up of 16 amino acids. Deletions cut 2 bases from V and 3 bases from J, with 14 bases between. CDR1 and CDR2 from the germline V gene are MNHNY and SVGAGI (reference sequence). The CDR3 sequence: CASSYPEGGDYNEQFF. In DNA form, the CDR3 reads TGTGCCAGCAGTTACCCGGAAGGGGGGGACTACAATGAGCAGTTCTTC.

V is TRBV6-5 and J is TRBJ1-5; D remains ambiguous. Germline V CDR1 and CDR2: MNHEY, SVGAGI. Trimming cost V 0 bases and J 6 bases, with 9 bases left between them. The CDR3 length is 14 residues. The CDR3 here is CASSYSYGPQPQHF. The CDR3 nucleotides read TGTGCCAGCAGTTACTCGTACGGCCCTCAGCCCCAGCATTTT.

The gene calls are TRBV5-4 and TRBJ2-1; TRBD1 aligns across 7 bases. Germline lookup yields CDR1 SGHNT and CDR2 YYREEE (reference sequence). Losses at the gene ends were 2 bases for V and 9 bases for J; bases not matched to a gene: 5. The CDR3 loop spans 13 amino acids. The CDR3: CASSLGRDSEQFF. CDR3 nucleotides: TGTGCCAGCAGCTTAGGCAGGGACAGTGAGCAGTTCTTC.

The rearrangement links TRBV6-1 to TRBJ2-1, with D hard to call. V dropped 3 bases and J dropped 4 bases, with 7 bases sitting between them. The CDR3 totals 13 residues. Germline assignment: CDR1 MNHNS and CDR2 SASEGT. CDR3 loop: CASSDRRYNEQFF. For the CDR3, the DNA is TGTGCCAGCAGTGATCGGAGATACAATGAGCAGTTCTTC.

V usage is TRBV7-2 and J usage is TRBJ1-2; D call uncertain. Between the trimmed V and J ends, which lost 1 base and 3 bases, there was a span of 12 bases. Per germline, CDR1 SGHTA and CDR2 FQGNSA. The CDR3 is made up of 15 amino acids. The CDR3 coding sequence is TGTGCCAGCAGCTTAGGGATGGGATCTTACTATGGCTACACCTTC. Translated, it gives CASSLGMGSYYGYTF.

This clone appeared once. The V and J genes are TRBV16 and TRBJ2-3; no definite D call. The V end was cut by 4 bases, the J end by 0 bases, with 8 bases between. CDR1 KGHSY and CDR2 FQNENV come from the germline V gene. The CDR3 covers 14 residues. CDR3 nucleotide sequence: TGTGCCAGCAGCCCGGGTCCTAGCACAGATACGCAGTATTTT. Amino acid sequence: CASSPGPSTDTQYF. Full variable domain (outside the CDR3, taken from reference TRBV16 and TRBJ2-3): GEEVAQTPKHLVRGEGQKAKLYCAPIKGHSYVFWYQQVLKNEFKFLISFQNENVFDETGMPKERFSAKCLPNSPCSLEIQATKLEDSAVYFCASSPGPSTDTQYFGPGTRLTVL.

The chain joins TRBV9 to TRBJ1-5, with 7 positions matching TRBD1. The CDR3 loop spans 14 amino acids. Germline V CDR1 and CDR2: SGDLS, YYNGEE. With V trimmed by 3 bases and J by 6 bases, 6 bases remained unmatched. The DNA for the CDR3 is TGTGCCAGCAGCGCCCACAGGGGAGGTCAGCCCCAGCATTTT. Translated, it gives CASSAHRGGQPQHF.

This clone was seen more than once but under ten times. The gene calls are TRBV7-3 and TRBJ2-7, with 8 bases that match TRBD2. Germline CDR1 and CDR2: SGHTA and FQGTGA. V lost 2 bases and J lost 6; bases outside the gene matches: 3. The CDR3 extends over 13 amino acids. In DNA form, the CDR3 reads TGTGCCAGCAGCTTAGCGGGAGGACCCGAGCAGTACTTC. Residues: CASSLAGGPEQYF.

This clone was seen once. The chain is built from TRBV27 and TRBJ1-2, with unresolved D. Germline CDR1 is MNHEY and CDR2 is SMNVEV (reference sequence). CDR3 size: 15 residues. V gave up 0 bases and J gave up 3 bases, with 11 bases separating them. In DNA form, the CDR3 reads TGTGCCAGCAGTTTATCCGGAATCGGGTACTATGGCTACACCTTC. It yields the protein CASSLSGIGYYGYTF.

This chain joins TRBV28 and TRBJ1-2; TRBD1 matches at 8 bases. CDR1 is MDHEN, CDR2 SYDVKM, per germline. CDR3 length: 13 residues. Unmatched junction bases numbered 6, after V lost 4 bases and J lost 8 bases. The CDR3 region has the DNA TGTGCCAGCAGTTCCGTACAGGGGGGCGGCTACACCTTC. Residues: CASSSVQGGGYTF.

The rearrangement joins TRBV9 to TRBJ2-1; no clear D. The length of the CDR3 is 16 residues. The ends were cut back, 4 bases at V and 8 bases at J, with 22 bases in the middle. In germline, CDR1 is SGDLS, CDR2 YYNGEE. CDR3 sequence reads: CASSPSPTRTSHEQFF. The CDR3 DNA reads TGTGCCAGCAGCCCGAGCCCCACCCGAACCAGTCATGAGCAGTTCTTC.

The CDR3 is CASSLGPKGYYEQYF. CDR3 coding DNA: TGTGCCAGCAGCTTAGGGCCGAAGGGATACTACGAGCAGTACTTC. This sequence joins TRBV7-9 and TRBJ2-7; D call uncertain. Germline V CDR1 and CDR2: SEHNR, FQNEAQ (reference sequence). V was clipped by 1 base and J by 3 bases, with 13 bases between them. The CDR3 is 15 amino acids.

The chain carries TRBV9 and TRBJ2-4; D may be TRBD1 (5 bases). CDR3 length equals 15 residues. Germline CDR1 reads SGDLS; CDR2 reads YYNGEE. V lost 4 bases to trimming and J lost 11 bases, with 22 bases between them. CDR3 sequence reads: CASSPSGDPGNLQYF. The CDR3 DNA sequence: TGTGCCAGCAGCCCCTCAGGCGACCCAGGGAACCTTCAGTACTTC.

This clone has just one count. This CDR3 is CASSAYRGEGDEQYF. CDR3 coding DNA: TGTGCCAGCAGCGCCTACAGGGGCGAGGGAGACGAGCAGTACTTC. The chain employs TRBV9 and TRBJ2-7; TRBD1 aligns across 7 bases. CDR3 length: 15 amino acids. J gave up 5 bases and V 3 bases, and 11 bases lay outside the gene matches. CDR1 SGDLS and CDR2 YYNGEE come from the germline V gene.

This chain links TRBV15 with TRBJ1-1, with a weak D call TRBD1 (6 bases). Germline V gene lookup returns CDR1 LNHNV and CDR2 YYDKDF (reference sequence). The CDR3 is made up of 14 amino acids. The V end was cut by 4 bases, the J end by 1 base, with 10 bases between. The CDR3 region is CATSIRRGNTEAFF. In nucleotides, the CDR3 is TGTGCCACCAGCATACGCAGGGGGAACACTGAAGCTTTCTTT.

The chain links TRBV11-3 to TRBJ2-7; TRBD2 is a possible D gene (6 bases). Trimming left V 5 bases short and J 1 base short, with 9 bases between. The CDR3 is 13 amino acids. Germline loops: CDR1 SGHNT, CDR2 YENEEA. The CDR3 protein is CASSQGLSYEQYF. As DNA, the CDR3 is TGTGCCAGCAGCCAGGGACTTTCCTACGAGCAGTACTTC.